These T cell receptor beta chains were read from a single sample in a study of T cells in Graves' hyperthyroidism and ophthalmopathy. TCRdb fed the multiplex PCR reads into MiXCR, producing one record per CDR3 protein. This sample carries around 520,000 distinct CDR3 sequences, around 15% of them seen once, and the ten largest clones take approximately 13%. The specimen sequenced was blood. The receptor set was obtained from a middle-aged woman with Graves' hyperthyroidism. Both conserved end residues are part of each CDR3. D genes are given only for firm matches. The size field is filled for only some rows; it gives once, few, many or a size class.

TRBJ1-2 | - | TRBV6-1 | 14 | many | TGTGCCAGCAGTGAAGCGGGTGGGGGCTATGGCTACACCTTC | CASSEAGGGYGYTF
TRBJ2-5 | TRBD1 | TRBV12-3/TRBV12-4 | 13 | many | TGTGCCAGCAGGGACAGGGCACAAGAGACCCAGTACTTC | CASRDRAQETQYF
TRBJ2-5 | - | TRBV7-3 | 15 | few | TGTGCCAGCAGCTTACGGCAGGGGGGGGCGGAGACCCAGTACTTC | CASSLRQGGAETQYF
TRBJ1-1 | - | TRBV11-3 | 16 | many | TGTGCCAGCAGCTTAGGAAGCGGGACGGAGAACACTGAAGCTTTCTTT | CASSLGSGTENTEAFF
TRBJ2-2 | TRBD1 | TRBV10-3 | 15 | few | TGTGCCATCAGGAGAACCACAGGGGACACCGGGGAGCTGTTTTTT | CAIRRTTGDTGELFF
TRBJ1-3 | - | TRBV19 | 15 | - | TGTGCCAGTAGTATCATGGCAGGCTCTGGAAACACCATATATTTT | CASSIMAGSGNTIYF
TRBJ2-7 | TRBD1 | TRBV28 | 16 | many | TGTGCCAGCAGCAGGCAAGGGACAGCGCACTACTACGAGCAGTACTTC | CASSRQGTAHYYEQYF
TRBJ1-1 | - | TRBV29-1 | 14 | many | TGCAGCACGGGTCAGGGTCCCATGAACACTGAAGCTTTCTTT | CSTGQGPMNTEAFF
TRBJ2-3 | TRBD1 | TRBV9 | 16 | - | TGTGCCAGCAGCGCCACAGGGGCGGGCGTTACAGATACGCAGTATTTT | CASSATGAGVTDTQYF
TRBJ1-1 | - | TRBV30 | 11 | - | TGTGCCTGGGGGGCGGGGTCGGAGGCTTTCTTT | CAWGAGSEAFF
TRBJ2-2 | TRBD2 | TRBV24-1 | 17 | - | TGTGCCACCAGTGATTTCGGAGTAGCGGGACTCACCGGGGAGCTGTTTTTT | CATSDFGVAGLTGELFF
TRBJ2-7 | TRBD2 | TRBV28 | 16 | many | TGTGCCAGCAGTTTATCCCTAGCGGGACACCGTCACGAGCAGTACTTC | CASSLSLAGHRHEQYF
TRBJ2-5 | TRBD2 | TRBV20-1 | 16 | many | TGCAGTGCTAGAGGAGTAGCGGGAGGGCGGCAGGGGACCCAGTACTTC | CSARGVAGGRQGTQYF
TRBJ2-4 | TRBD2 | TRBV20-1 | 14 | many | TGCAGTGCCACACGTCCGGGACTAGAAAACATTCAGTACTTC | CSATRPGLENIQYF
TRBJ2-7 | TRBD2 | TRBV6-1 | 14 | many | TGTGCCAGCAGCGGGACTAGCGAAGGTTACGAGCAGTACTTC | CASSGTSEGYEQYF
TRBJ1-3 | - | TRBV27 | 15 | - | TGTGCCAGCAGGAGTTTAGCGAGCTCTGGAAACACCATATATTTT | CASRSLASSGNTIYF
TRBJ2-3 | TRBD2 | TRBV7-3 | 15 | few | TGTGCCAGCAGCTTAATGGGACTACTCACAGATACGCAGTATTTT | CASSLMGLLTDTQYF
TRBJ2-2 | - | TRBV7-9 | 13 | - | TGTGCCAGCAGTCTCGACCAGGCCCGGGAGCTGTTTTTT | CASSLDQARELFF
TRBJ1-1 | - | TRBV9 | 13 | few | TGTGCCAGCAGCGTAGTGGAGGGCACTGAAGCTTTCTTT | CASSVVEGTEAFF
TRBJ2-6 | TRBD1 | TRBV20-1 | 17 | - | TGCAGTGCTACCTGGACAGGGGCGAGCTCTGGGGCCAACGTCCTGACTTTC | CSATWTGASSGANVLTF
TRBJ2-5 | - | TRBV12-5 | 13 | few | TGTGCTAGCCAAGGACAGAACCAAGAGACCCAGTACTTC | CASQGQNQETQYF
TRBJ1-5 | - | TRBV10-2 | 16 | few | TGCGCCAGCAGTGCCAAGCAAAGGGGGTCCAATCAGCCCCAGCATTTT | CASSAKQRGSNQPQHF
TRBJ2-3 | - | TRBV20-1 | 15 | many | TGCAGTGCAACCCCACTAGTTTTGAACACAGATACGCAGTATTTT | CSATPLVLNTDTQYF
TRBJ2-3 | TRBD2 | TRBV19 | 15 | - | TGTGCCAGTAGTGCGACTAGCGTACGCACAGATGCGCAGTATTTT | CASSATSVRTDAQYF
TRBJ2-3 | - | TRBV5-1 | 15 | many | TGCGCCAGCAGCCCGGGGGACAGCAGCACAGATACGCAGTATTTT | CASSPGDSSTDTQYF
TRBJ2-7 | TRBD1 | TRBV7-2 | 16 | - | TGTGCCAGCAGCTTTCTAACAGGGGAAAAGAGTTACGAGCAGTACTTC | CASSFLTGEKSYEQYF
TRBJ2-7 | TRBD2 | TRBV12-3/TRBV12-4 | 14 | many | TGTGCCAGCAGAGGACTAGCGGGAGGCCAGGAGCAGTACTTC | CASRGLAGGQEQYF
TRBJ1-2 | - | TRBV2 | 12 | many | TGTGCCAGCAGTGAAGCTGGCTATGGCTACACCTTC | CASSEAGYGYTF
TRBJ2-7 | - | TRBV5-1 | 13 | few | TGCGCCAGCAGCCCGGAGGGCGTTGGCGAGCAGTACTTC | CASSPEGVGEQYF
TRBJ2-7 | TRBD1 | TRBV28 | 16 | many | TGTGCCAGCAGTGCCGCGACAGGGTCAAGCTCCTACGAGCAGTACTTC | CASSAATGSSSYEQYF
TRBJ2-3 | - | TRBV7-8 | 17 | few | TGTGCCAGCAGCTTAGTTGAGGTCCGCGCCGACACAGATACGCAGTATTTT | CASSLVEVRADTDTQYF
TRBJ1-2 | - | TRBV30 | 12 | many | TGTGCCTGGAGTGTACTTAGCTATGGCTACACCTTC | CAWSVLSYGYTF
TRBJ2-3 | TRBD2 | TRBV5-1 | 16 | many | TGCGCCAGCAGCTTGGGACTAGCTTCTGGCACAGATACGCAGTATTTT | CASSLGLASGTDTQYF
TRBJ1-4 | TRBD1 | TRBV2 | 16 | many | TGTGCCAGCAGGGTAGCCCTTACAGGGGGCTATGAAAAACTGTTTTTT | CASRVALTGGYEKLFF
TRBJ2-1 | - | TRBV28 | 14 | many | TGTGCCAGCAGCGGACACGATCTGGCGAATGAGCAGTTCTTC | CASSGHDLANEQFF
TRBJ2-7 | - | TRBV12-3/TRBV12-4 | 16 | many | TGTGCCAGCAGTTTGGAACCGCCCGGGAGATCCTACGAGCAGTACTTC | CASSLEPPGRSYEQYF